These 15 T cell receptor beta chains share one sample of origin, sequenced in a study of human T cells and chemical hapten exposure. A single record per CDR3 protein comes from TCRdb applying MiXCR to the RACE reads. The top ten hold about 1.8% of the sample, which has 70,000 to 95,000 distinct CDR3 sequences, around 9.4% seen once. Time point of the sample: healthy volunteer bleed at 6 weeks. Researchers extracted total RNA from unfractionated whole blood. Material: whole blood. The source of these receptors is a female donor in good health. Some clones in this sample may be carry-over from other donors' samples.

The chain joins TRBV4-1 to TRBJ2-1, with 7 bases that match TRBD1. V lost 0 bases and J lost 3; bases outside the gene matches: 2. This CDR3 is 15 amino acids long. Germline V gene sequence: CDR1 MGHRA, CDR2 YSYEKL. The CDR3 DNA reads as TGCGCCAGCAGCCAAGACGGACAGGACTACAATGAGCAGTTCTTC. Encoded protein: CASSQDGQDYNEQFF.

This chain uses TRBV6-5 with TRBJ2-2, with D possibly called TRBD1 or TRBD2 (5 bases each). V lost 10 bases to trimming and J lost 8 bases, with 14 bases between them. The CDR3 loop spans 12 amino acids. The germline gives CDR1 MNHEY, CDR2 SVGAGI. CDR3 region: CATAGGIGELFF. The CDR3 DNA follows: TGTGCCACGGCTGGGGGTATAGGGGAGCTGTTTTTT.

The chain recombines TRBV3-1 with TRBJ2-1; D ambiguous. The germline CDR1 and CDR2 sequences are LGHDT and YNNKEL (reference sequence). The CDR3 length is 17 residues. Deletions cut 2 bases from V and 4 bases from J, with 18 bases between. The CDR3 DNA reads as TGTGCCAGCAGCCAACGCCTCAGGTTTTGGGAATACAATGAGCAGTTCTTC. Its protein is CASSQRLRFWEYNEQFF.

The chain is built from TRBV12-3 or TRBV12-4 and TRBJ2-2; a weak D match, TRBD2 (6 bases). Trimming shortened V by 1 base and J by 1 base, and 10 bases separated the two germline ends. The length of the CDR3 is 16 residues. The CDR3 DNA reads TGTGCCAGCAGTTTAGGTGGTAGCGGGAACACCGGGGAGCTGTTTTTT. Translating it yields CASSLGGSGNTGELFF.

This clonotype was recorded at least ten times. This chain links TRBV2 with TRBJ1-5; no definite D call. The CDR3 is 12 residues long. The V end was cut by 3 bases, the J end by 6 bases, with 6 bases between. From germline, CDR1 is SNHLY and CDR2 FYNNEI. CDR3: CASSEQIQPQHF. CDR3 nucleotides: TGTGCCAGCAGTGAGCAGATTCAGCCCCAGCATTTT. The full variable domain, rest sourced from reference TRBV2 and TRBJ1-5, is EPEVTQTPSHQVTQMGQEVILRCVPISNHLYFYWYRQILGQKVEFLVSFYNNEISEKSEIFDDQFSVERPDGSNFTLKIRSTKLEDSAMYFCASSEQIQPQHFGDGTRLSIL.

This clonotype was detected a few times. The V and J genes are TRBV3-1 and TRBJ1-2, with D hard to call. CDR3 length: 16 amino acids. From germline, CDR1 is LGHDT and CDR2 YNNKEL (reference sequence). With 6 bases removed from V and 2 bases from J, the gap between germline ends came to 19 bases. The CDR3 is CASRQLRRGPNYGYTF. In DNA, the CDR3 is TGTGCCAGCAGACAACTCAGGAGAGGCCCCAACTATGGCTACACCTTC.

This clonotype was seen many times. The chain joins TRBV19 to TRBJ2-7; D uncertain. Trimming removed 5 bases at V and 2 bases at J, with 7 bases between. CDR1 and CDR2 from the germline V gene are LNHDA and SQIVND (reference sequence). The CDR3 is made up of 12 amino acids. The CDR3 loop reads CASSPRPYEQYF. The DNA for the CDR3 is TGTGCCAGTAGTCCCCGCCCCTACGAGCAGTACTTC.

Remarks on this clonotype: This sequence may be a read error, since a much larger clone differs from it by one base. This rearrangement joins TRBV11-2 to TRBJ1-1, with D possibly being TRBD1 (5 bases). This CDR3 is built from 16 residues. Germline V gives CDR1 SGHAT, CDR2 FQNNGV. This CDR3 is CACSLAPGRQGARAFF. The CDR3 region has the DNA TGTGCCTGCAGCTTAGCTCCGGGTAGGCAGGGAGCAAGGGCTTTCTTT.

The sample holds many counts of this clonotype. This chain uses TRBV4-2 with TRBJ1-6; D is undetermined. Germline V gives CDR1 LGHNA, CDR2 YNFKEQ. V lost 5 bases to trimming and J lost 2 bases, with 7 bases between them. The CDR3 has 14 residues. The DNA for the CDR3 is TGTGCCAGCAGCAACGGAGCCTATAATTCACCCCTCCACTTT. This gives the protein CASSNGAYNSPLHF.

This clonotype was recorded a few times. This sequence joins TRBV7-9 and TRBJ1-1, with D perhaps TRBD1 (6 bases). The germline V gene encodes CDR1 SEHNR and CDR2 FQNEAQ (reference sequence). The CDR3 sequence is 13 residues long. Trimming shortened V by 5 bases and J by 4 bases, and 11 bases separated the two germline ends. The CDR3 spells CASSTFRGTEAFF. CDR3 in DNA: TGTGCCAGCAGCACCTTCAGGGGCACTGAAGCTTTCTTT. Supplemented by reference TRBV7-9 and TRBJ1-1, the full variable domain reads DTGVSQNPRHKITKRGQNVTFRCDPISEHNRLYWYRQTLGQGPEFLTYFQNEAQLEKSRLLSDRFSAERPKGSFSTLEIQRTEQGDSAMYLCASSTFRGTEAFFGQGTRLTVV.

This chain links TRBV18 with TRBJ1-5; weak D call: TRBD1 (6 bases). The CDR3 length is 16 residues. V was clipped by 2 bases and J by 4 bases, with 15 bases between them. Germline loops: CDR1 KGHSH, CDR2 LQKENI. CDR3 amino acids: CASSPYYRAPNQPQHF. The CDR3 DNA reads TGTGCCAGCTCACCATACTACAGGGCCCCGAATCAGCCCCAGCATTTT.

This clonotype came up many times. With a much larger clone just one base away, this may be a read error. The rearrangement joins TRBV20-1 to TRBJ2-7, with TRBD2 as a possible D gene (7 bases). The CDR3 loop spans 13 amino acids. Trimming took off 3 bases at V and 5 bases at J, with 14 bases between the two ends. CDR1 and CDR2 from the germline V gene are DFQATT and SNEGSKA (reference sequence). CDR3: CSARGGLEDEQYF. DNA for the CDR3: TGCAGTGCTAGGGGGGGGCTGGAAGACGAGCAGTACTTC.

The CDR3 region is CASSSEGRVNTEAFF. Here the CDR3 DNA reads TGTGCCAGCAGTTCTGAGGGCAGGGTGAACACTGAAGCTTTCTTT. This rearrangement joins TRBV2 to TRBJ1-1, with a weak D call TRBD1 (5 bases). Trimming removed 5 bases at V and 0 bases at J, with 13 bases between. The CDR3 length is 15 residues. Germline V CDR1 and CDR2: SNHLY, FYNNEI.

The sample holds a few counts of this clonotype. The chain couples TRBV4-1 to TRBJ2-3; the D gene is possibly TRBD1 (5 bases). Germline V CDR1 and CDR2: MGHRA, YSYEKL. V lost 2 bases and J lost 2, with 17 bases in between. CDR3 length: 17 residues. CDR3 sequence reads: CASSQTQGATATDTQYF. CDR3 sequence (DNA): TGCGCCAGCAGCCAAACCCAAGGGGCCACGGCCACAGATACGCAGTATTTT.

V and J are TRBV2 and TRBJ2-2; 7 bases line up with TRBD1. J gave up 7 bases and V 6 bases, and 5 bases lay outside the gene matches. In germline, CDR1 is SNHLY, CDR2 FYNNEI. The CDR3 length is 13 residues. The chain's CDR3 is CASSEQGHGELFF. CDR3 nucleotide sequence: TGTGCCAGCAGCGAACAGGGGCACGGGGAGCTGTTTTTT.